This T cell receptor (beta chain) was found in a study of T cells in Graves' hyperthyroidism and ophthalmopathy. An absence of ophthalmopathy progression within 18 months meant stable Graves' hyperthyroidism. The authors took PBMCs from over 8.5 ml fresh peripheral blood. Regions amplified from RNA transcripts were the TCR beta CDR3 regions. The HTBI primer set drove a first-round RT-PCR of the TCR CDR3. One entry per CDR3 protein results from TCRdb running MiXCR on the multiplex PCR reads. The sample records roughly 200,000 distinct CDR3 sequences, approximately 20% being singletons. General study points: The majority of expanded thyroid clonotypes above 0.001 also appeared in blood.

Looked up from germline, CDR1 is MDHEN and CDR2 is SYDVKM. V dropped 5 bases and J dropped 4; count of bases not matched to a gene: 8. This CDR3 region has 15 residues. The table lists this clonotype with many counts. As yet, its antigen is unknown. The V gene is TRBV28, the J gene TRBJ2-1, with 7 positions matching TRBD1. This clonotype originated in a man aged 35 to 55 with Graves' hyperthyroidism. The sequenced sample consisted of blood. In DNA form, the CDR3 reads TGTGCCAGCAGTGCAACCGGGACAGCTTACAATGAGCAGTTCTTC. Residues: CASSATGTAYNEQFF.